These T cell receptor beta chains were read from a single sample in a study of T cell responses to AZD1222 COVID-19 vaccine. The protocol was immunoSEQ multiplex PCR, while the TCRdb copy is restricted to in-frame clones and leaves out a portion. This table holds about 94,000 clones, about 88% found once. The material sequenced was peripheral blood, taken on day 0 of AZD1222 vaccination. The source of these receptors is an adult in good health. Each CDR3 is given with its conserved first and last residue. A D gene is named only where the DNA matches it firmly. Clone size is not always given. Where it is, it says once, few, many or a class for expanded clones.

cdr3_nt: TGCGCCAGCAGCTTAAACAGGGATTCTAACTATGGCTACACCTTC; cdr3_aa: CASSLNRDSNYGYTF; v_call: TRBV5-1; d_call: -; j_call: TRBJ1-2; clone_size: -
cdr3_nt: TGCGCCAGCAGCTCCGGGACAGGGACTGGAAACACCATATATTTT; cdr3_aa: CASSSGTGTGNTIYF; v_call: TRBV5-1; d_call: TRBD1; j_call: TRBJ1-3; clone_size: once
cdr3_nt: TGCAGTGCTAGTCCCGGACAGGGTTTATATGGCTACACCTTC; cdr3_aa: CSASPGQGLYGYTF; v_call: TRBV20-1; d_call: TRBD1; j_call: TRBJ1-2; clone_size: -
cdr3_nt: TGTGCCAGCTCTCCCGCCGTCTCCTACGAGCAGTACTTC; cdr3_aa: CASSPAVSYEQYF; v_call: TRBV18; d_call: -; j_call: TRBJ2-7; clone_size: once
cdr3_nt: TGTGCCAGCACCTCAGGCGGCATGGATACGCAGTATTTT; cdr3_aa: CASTSGGMDTQYF; v_call: TRBV6-6; d_call: -; j_call: TRBJ2-3; clone_size: -
cdr3_nt: TGTGCCATCAGTGAGCTCCCCCAAGAGACCCAGTACTTC; cdr3_aa: CAISELPQETQYF; v_call: TRBV10-3; d_call: -; j_call: TRBJ2-5; clone_size: -
cdr3_nt: TGTGCCAGCAGCACCGGGAGTAAAGGGACCCAGTACTTC; cdr3_aa: CASSTGSKGTQYF; v_call: TRBV5-8; d_call: -; j_call: TRBJ2-5; clone_size: -
cdr3_nt: TGTGCCAGCAGTGAAGTGCGGGGGACCCCTCGCGAGCAGTACTTC; cdr3_aa: CASSEVRGTPREQYF; v_call: TRBV6-1; d_call: TRBD2; j_call: TRBJ2-7; clone_size: -
cdr3_nt: TGCAGCGCTCTAGGACAGGGGGTCCCCGGGGAGCTGTTTTTT; cdr3_aa: CSALGQGVPGELFF; v_call: TRBV29-1; d_call: TRBD1; j_call: TRBJ2-2; clone_size: -
cdr3_nt: TGTGCCAGCAGCCAAGTCGGGTACGGGGGGGCCATCTACAATGAGCAGTTCTTC; cdr3_aa: CASSQVGYGGAIYNEQFF; v_call: TRBV14; d_call: TRBD2; j_call: TRBJ2-1; clone_size: -
cdr3_nt: TGTGCCTGGAGACTAGCGGGGTACACAGATACGCAGTATTTT; cdr3_aa: CAWRLAGYTDTQYF; v_call: TRBV30; d_call: TRBD2; j_call: TRBJ2-3; clone_size: few
cdr3_nt: TGTGCCAGAGTTCTCTCCTACGAGCAGTACTTC; cdr3_aa: CARVLSYEQYF; v_call: TRBV12-3/TRBV12-4; d_call: -; j_call: TRBJ2-7; clone_size: once
cdr3_nt: TGTGCCAGCAGGTCAGGGGTCTACGAGCAGTACTTC; cdr3_aa: CASRSGVYEQYF; v_call: TRBV6-6; d_call: -; j_call: TRBJ2-7; clone_size: -
cdr3_nt: TGCGCCAGCAGACAAGATACCAGTCTGAGCTCCTACGAGCAGTACTTC; cdr3_aa: CASRQDTSLSSYEQYF; v_call: TRBV4-3; d_call: -; j_call: TRBJ2-7; clone_size: -
cdr3_nt: TGTGCCAGCAGTGGCGGGACAGGGGGTGGCTACACCTTC; cdr3_aa: CASSGGTGGGYTF; v_call: TRBV6-6; d_call: TRBD1; j_call: TRBJ1-2; clone_size: -
cdr3_nt: TGTGCCAGCAGCGGAGGAGGGGTTAACACTGAAGCTTTCTTT; cdr3_aa: CASSGGGVNTEAFF; v_call: TRBV5-4; d_call: -; j_call: TRBJ1-1; clone_size: -